This TCR beta chain came from a study of CD8+ T cells in alopecia areata. This clone was counted a few times. Antigen specificity is unknown. Treatment here: oral pan-JAK inhibitor, 5-10 mg twice daily. Overall study results and limits: Lesional scalp displayed greater clonality than normal scalp, most notably in alopecia totalis/universalis.

RNA extraction was followed by reverse transcription into cDNA, which acted as the sequencing template. The data were produced by immunoSEQ multiplex PCR, yet TCRdb's version contains in-frame clones alone and is incomplete. The sample yields some 180,000 clones, about 53% seen once. The CDR3 is 15 residues long. Trimming took 1 base from V and 13 from J, leaving 19 bases between them. The V gene's germline CDR1 is SEHNR and CDR2 FQNEAQ (reference sequence). This sequence originates from a human donor with alopecia areata. The rearrangement uses TRBV7-9 and TRBJ1-4; the D is unclear. The source material was CD8+ T cells sorted from blood, sampled at week 24, from a patient treated with tofacitinib. The CDR3 DNA is TGTGCCAGCAGCTTAGGTGGTGCCCCGGATGCGGGACTGTTTTTT. This translates into CASSLGGAPDAGLFF. The full variable domain, its missing parts supplied by reference TRBV7-9 and TRBJ1-4, is DTGVSQNPRHKITKRGQNVTFRCDPISEHNRLYWYRQTLGQGPEFLTYFQNEAQLEKSRLLSDRFSAERPKGSFSTLEIQRTEQGDSAMYLCASSLGGAPDAGLFFGSGTQLSVL.